This T cell receptor beta chain was recorded in a study of control samples from healthy donors and cancer patients (TCRdb year 2020). The CDR3 goes from the cysteine to the phenylalanine over 15 residues. Only the CDR3 DNA stays, 45 bases, in frame from base 1. For CDR1 and CDR2, the germline V gene (reference sequence) lists LGHDT and YNNKEL. V lost 4 bases and J lost 0 bases; the stretch between them is 10 bases long. As to this clone: Its antigen has not been determined. Nothing much larger sits one base from this clone, and base qualities are not available.

Libraries came from the immunoSEQ multiplex PCR assay. As stored in TCRdb, this immuneACCESS dataset retains in-frame rearrangements with V and J assigned. A fraction of the clones does not appear; measured against another copy, unresolved V genes explain less than half of the discrepancy, and the remainder lacks a known reason. Counted in this sample were some 250,000 clones; about 80% of them appeared once. Clones ranked in the top ten supply less than 15% of the sample. The chain uses TRBV3-1 (or the pseudogene TRBV3-2) and TRBJ1-3; no D gene call is confident. This TCR was sampled from a woman between 55 and 75 years old with lung cancer. Input material: PBMCs. At the DNA level, the sequence is TGTGCCAGCAGCCCGGACGTTCTCTCTGGAAACACCATATATTTT. It specifies CASSPDVLSGNTIYF.